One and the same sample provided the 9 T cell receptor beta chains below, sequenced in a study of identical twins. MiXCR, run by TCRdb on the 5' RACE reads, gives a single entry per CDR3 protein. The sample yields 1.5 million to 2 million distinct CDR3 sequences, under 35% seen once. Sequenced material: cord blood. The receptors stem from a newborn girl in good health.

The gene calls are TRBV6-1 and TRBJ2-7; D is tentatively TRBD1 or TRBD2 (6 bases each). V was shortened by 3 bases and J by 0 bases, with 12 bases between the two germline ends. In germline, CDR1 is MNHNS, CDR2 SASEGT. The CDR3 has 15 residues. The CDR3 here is CASSEGGHLSYEQYF. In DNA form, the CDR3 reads TGTGCCAGCAGTGAGGGGGGACACCTCTCCTACGAGCAGTACTTC.

CDR3 protein: CSVPGWTSPSGTDTQYF. The CDR3 nucleotides read TGCAGTGTTCCCGGGTGGACATCCCCCAGCGGCACAGATACGCAGTATTTT. The gene calls are TRBV20-1 and TRBJ2-3, with TRBD1 as a possible D gene (5 bases). The CDR3 loop spans 17 amino acids. The germline CDR1 and CDR2 sequences are DFQATT and SNEGSKA (reference sequence). V shed 7 bases and J shed 1 base, with 24 bases lying between them.

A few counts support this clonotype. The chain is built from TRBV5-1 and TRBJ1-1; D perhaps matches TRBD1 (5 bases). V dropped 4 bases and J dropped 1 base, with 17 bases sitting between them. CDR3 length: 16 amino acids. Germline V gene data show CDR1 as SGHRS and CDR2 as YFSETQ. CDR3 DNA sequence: TGCGCCAGCAGCGGGCCCGGTTGGGGGACGAACACTGAAGCTTTCTTT. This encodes CASSGPGWGTNTEAFF.

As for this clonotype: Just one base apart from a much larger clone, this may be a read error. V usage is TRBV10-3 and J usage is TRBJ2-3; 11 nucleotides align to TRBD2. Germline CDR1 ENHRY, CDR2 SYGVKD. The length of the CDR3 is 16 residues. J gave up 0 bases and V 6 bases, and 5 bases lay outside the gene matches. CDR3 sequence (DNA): TGTGCCATCAGCCCGGGACTAGCGGCTAGCACAGATACGCAGTATTTT. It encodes CAISPGLAASTDTQYF.

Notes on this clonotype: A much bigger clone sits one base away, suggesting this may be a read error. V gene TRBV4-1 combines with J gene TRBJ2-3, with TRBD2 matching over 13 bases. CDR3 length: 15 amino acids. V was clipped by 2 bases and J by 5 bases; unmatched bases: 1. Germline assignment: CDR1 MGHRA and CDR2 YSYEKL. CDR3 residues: CASSQRTSGRDTQYF. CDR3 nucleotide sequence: TGCGCCAGCAGCCAACGGACTAGCGGGAGAGATACGCAGTATTTT.

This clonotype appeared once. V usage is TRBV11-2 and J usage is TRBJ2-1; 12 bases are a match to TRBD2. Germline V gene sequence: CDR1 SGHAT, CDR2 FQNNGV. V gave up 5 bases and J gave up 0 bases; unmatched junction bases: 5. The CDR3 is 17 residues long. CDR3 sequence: CASSPSGRAHSYNEQFF. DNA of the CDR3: TGTGCCAGCAGCCCTAGCGGGAGGGCCCACTCCTACAATGAGCAGTTCTTC.

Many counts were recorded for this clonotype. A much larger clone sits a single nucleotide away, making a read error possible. CDR3 sequence (DNA): TGTGCCAGCACCGTAGCGGGGGGCACAGATACGCAGTATTTT. Its protein is CASTVAGGTDTQYF. The rearrangement uses TRBV4-2 and TRBJ2-3; 9 nucleotides line up with TRBD2. Per germline, CDR1 LGHNA and CDR2 YNFKEQ. The CDR3 sequence is 14 residues long. The ends lost 7 bases at V and 1 base at J; junction bases unmatched: 3.

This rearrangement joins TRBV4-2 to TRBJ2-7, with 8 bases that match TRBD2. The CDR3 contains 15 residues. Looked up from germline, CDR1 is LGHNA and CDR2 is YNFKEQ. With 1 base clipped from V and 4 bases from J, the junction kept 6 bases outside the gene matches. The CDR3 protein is CASSQAQASGYEQYF. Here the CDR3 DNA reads TGTGCCAGCAGCCAAGCTCAGGCTAGCGGGTACGAGCAGTACTTC.

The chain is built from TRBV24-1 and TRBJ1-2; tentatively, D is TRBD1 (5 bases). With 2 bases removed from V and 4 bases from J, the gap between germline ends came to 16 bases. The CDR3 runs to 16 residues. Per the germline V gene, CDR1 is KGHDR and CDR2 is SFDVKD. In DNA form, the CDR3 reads TGTGCCACCAGTGATTCCGGGACCCCGAGGACCTATGGCTACACCTTC. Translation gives CATSDSGTPRTYGYTF.